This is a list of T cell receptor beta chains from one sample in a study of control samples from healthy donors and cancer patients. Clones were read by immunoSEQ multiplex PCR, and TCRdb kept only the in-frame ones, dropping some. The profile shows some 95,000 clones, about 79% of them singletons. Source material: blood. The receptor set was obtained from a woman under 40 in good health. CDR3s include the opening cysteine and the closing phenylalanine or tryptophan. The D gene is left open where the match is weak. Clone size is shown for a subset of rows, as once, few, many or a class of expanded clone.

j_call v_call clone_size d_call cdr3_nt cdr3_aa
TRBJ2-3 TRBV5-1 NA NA TGCGCCAGCAGCTTGTGGGCAGGGGATACAGATACGCAGTATTTT CASSLWAGDTDTQYF
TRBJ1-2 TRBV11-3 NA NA TGTGCCAGCAGCTCTAGGGGGAACTATGGCTACACCTTC CASSSRGNYGYTF
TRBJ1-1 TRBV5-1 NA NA TGCGCCAGCAGCGTTGACCGGAACACTGAAGCTTTCTTT CASSVDRNTEAFF
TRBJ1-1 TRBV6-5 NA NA TGTGCCAGCAGTTCTTGGACTGAAGCTTTCTTT CASSSWTEAFF
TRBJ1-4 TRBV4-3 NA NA TGCGCCAGCAGCCGTAATGAGGGGGTAGTCGTGGGTGAAAAACTGTTTTTT CASSRNEGVVVGEKLFF
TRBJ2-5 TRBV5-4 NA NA TGTGCCAGCAGTCGGGGCGGTGAAGAGACCCAGTACTTC CASSRGGEETQYF
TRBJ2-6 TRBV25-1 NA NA TGTGCCAGCACCAGAGTAGAAAAGGGGGGGGCCAACGTCCTGACTTTC CASTRVEKGGANVLTF
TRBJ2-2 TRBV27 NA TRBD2 TGTGCCAGCAGTTTCTCGGCGGGGGAGTCGTTAGCCGGGGAGCTGTTTTTT CASSFSAGESLAGELFF
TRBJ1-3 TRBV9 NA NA TGTGCCAGCAGCGTACTTCCAGGGGACTCTGGAAACACCATATATTTT CASSVLPGDSGNTIYF
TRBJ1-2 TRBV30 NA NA TGTGCCTGGAGTGTACAAACGCCCGCTAACTATGGCTACACCTTC CAWSVQTPANYGYTF
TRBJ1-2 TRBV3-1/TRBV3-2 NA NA TGTGCCAGCAGCCCCGAGGGGGGGGGCCGACTCTCTGGCTACACCTTC CASSPEGGGRLSGYTF
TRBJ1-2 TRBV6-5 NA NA TGTGCCAGCACCACCGACAGGTGGGGCTACACCTTC CASTTDRWGYTF
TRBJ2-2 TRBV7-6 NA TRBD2 TGTGCCAGCAGCATAACCACTAGCGGGGGGCGAGGAACCGGGGAGCTGTTTTTT CASSITTSGGRGTGELFF
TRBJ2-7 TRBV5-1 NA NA TGCGCCAGCAGCCGACCGGGGGCCGAGCAGTACTTC CASSRPGAEQYF
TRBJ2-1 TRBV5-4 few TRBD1 TGTGCCAGCAGCTTCGGGACAGGGACCTACAATGAGCAGTTCTTC CASSFGTGTYNEQFF
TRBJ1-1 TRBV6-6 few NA TGTGCCAGCAACCTGGACATACTCTCTGAAGCTTTCTTT CASNLDILSEAFF
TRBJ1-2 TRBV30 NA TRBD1 TGTGCCTGGAGTGAGGACAGGGTAGGTGGCTACACCTTC CAWSEDRVGGYTF
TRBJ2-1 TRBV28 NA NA TGTGCCAGCTCACTCAGCTACCGGATGGTTCGCCGTGGCTCCTACAATGAGCAGTTCTTC CASSLSYRMVRRGSYNEQFF
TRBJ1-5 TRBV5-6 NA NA TGTGCCAGCAGCTTGGTCAATCAGCCCCAGCATTTT CASSLVNQPQHF
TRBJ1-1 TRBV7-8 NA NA TGTGCCAGCAGCCCGACAGAAGGATTAATGAACACTGAAGCTTTCTTT CASSPTEGLMNTEAFF
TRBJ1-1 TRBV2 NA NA TGTGCCAGCAGTGGGGCCGCTCGAGCTTTCTTT CASSGAARAFF
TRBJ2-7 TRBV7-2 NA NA TGTGCCAGCAGCTTATCAGGAGGGGGCGCATACGAGCAGTACTTC CASSLSGGGAYEQYF
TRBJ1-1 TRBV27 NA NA TGTGCCAGCACCCCACTCAGGGAGAACACTGAAGCTTTCTTT CASTPLRENTEAFF
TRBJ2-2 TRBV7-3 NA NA TGTGCCAGCAGCTTGGGACTCTCCACCGGGGAGCTGTTTTTT CASSLGLSTGELFF
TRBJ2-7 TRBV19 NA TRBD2 TGTGCCAGTAGCTCGGAGGCGGGGGTCTCCTACGAGCAGTACTTC CASSSEAGVSYEQYF
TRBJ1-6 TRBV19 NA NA TGTGCCAGTAGCCTAAATAGGGGGGGAAGCTCCTATAATTCACCCCTCCACTTT CASSLNRGGSSYNSPLHF
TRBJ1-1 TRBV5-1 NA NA TGCGCCAGCAGTAAGACAGCAGATGAAGCTTTCTTT CASSKTADEAFF